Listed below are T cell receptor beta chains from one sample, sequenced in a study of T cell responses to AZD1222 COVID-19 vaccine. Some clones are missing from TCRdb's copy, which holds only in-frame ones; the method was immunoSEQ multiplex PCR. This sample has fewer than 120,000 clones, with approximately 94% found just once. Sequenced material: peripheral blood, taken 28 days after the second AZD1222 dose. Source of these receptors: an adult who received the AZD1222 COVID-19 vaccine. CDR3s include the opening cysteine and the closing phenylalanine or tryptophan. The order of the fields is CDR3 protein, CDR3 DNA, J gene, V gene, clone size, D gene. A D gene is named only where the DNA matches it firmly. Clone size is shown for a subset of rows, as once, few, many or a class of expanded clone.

CASGLGLSGNNEKLFF | TGTGCTAGTGGTTTGGGACTCTCAGGGAATAATGAAAAACTGTTTTTT | TRBJ1-4 | TRBV12-5 | - | -
CASSLDASGGGDEQFF | TGTGCCAGCAGCTTAGATGCTAGCGGAGGCGGAGATGAGCAGTTCTTC | TRBJ2-1 | TRBV11-3 | - | TRBD2
CASSTGSGNTIYF | TGTGCCAGCAGCACAGGCTCTGGAAACACCATATATTTT | TRBJ1-3 | TRBV7-9 | - | -
CAIRHSGATDTQYF | TGTGCCATCAGGCATAGCGGGGCTACAGATACGCAGTATTTT | TRBJ2-3 | TRBV10-3 | - | TRBD2
CASSLAGQGASYEQYF | TGTGCCAGCAGCTTGGCGGGACAAGGGGCATCCTACGAGCAGTACTTC | TRBJ2-7 | TRBV5-4 | - | -
CASSGLAGDVRDTQYF | TGCGCCAGCAGTGGACTAGCGGGAGACGTTCGCGATACGCAGTATTTT | TRBJ2-3 | TRBV10-1 | - | TRBD2
CASSYSEGIPLEEAFF | TGTGCCAGCAGTTACTCGGAAGGGATCCCCCTGGAGGAGGCTTTCTTT | TRBJ1-1 | TRBV6-5 | - | -
CASSQDPGNSGNTIYF | TGTGCCAGCAGCCAAGATCCGGGAAACTCTGGAAACACCATATATTTT | TRBJ1-3 | TRBV4-2 | - | -
CASSTSHTGELFF | TGTGCCAGCAGCACCTCGCACACCGGGGAGCTGTTTTTT | TRBJ2-2 | TRBV7-9 | - | -
CASRPTTGGRSGNTIYF | TGTGCCAGCAGGCCCACTACAGGGGGCAGGTCTGGAAACACCATATATTTT | TRBJ1-3 | TRBV28 | once | TRBD1
CASSPQGDRLYGYTF | TGTGCCAGCAGCCCCCAGGGGGACCGACTCTATGGCTACACCTTC | TRBJ1-2 | TRBV5-6 | - | TRBD1
CASSEARIGAGELFF | TGTGCCAGCAGTGAAGCCAGGATAGGGGCCGGGGAGCTGTTTTTT | TRBJ2-2 | TRBV2 | - | -
CASSPRGIGDTQYF | TGTGCCAGTAGCCCCCGTGGTATTGGGGATACGCAGTATTTT | TRBJ2-3 | TRBV19 | - | -
CSVETPNEQFF | TGCAGCGTTGAAACCCCGAATGAGCAGTTCTTC | TRBJ2-1 | TRBV29-1 | - | -
CASSLGTAGGELFF | TGTGCCAGCAGCTTAGGGACAGCCGGCGGGGAGCTGTTTTTT | TRBJ2-2 | TRBV7-9 | - | -
CASSYTLGEGDTEAFF | TGTGCCAGCAGTTACACCCTCGGAGAGGGGGACACTGAAGCTTTCTTT | TRBJ1-1 | TRBV6-5 | - | -
CASSFTGSQPQHF | TGTGCCAGCAGCTTTACAGGGAGTCAGCCCCAGCATTTT | TRBJ1-5 | TRBV5-6 | once | -
CASSWSQQGAAFF | TGTGCCAGCAGTTGGTCCCAGCAGGGCGCAGCTTTCTTT | TRBJ1-1 | TRBV12-3/TRBV12-4 | - | -